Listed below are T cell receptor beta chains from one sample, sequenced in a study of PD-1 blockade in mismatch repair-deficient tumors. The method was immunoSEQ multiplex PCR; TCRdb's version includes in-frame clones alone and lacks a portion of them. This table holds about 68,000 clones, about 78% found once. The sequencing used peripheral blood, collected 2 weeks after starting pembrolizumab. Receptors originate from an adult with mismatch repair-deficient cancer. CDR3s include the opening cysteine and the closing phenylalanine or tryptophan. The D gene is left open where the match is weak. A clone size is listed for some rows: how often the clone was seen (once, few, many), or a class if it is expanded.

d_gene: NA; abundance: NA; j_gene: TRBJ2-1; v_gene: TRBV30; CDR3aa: CAWSVSRGNEQFF; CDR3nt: TGTGCCTGGAGTGTAAGTAGGGGGAATGAGCAGTTCTTC
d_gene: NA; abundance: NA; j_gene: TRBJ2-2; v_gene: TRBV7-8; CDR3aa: CASSLDGRNTGELFF; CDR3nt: TGTGCCAGCAGCTTAGACGGCAGGAACACCGGGGAGCTGTTTTTT
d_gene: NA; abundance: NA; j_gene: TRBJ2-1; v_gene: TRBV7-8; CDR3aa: CASSLERYEQFF; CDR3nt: TGTGCCAGCAGCTTAGAAAGGTATGAGCAGTTCTTC
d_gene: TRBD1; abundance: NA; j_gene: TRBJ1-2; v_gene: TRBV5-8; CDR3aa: CASSDPPQGGGYTF; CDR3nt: TGTGCCAGCAGCGATCCCCCACAGGGGGGTGGCTACACCTTC
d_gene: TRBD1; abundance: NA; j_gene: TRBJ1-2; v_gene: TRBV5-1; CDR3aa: CASSARTGANYGYTF; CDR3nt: TGCGCCAGCAGCGCCAGGACAGGGGCGAACTATGGCTACACCTTC
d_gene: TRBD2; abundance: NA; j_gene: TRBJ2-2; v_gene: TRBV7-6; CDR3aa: CASSFGLAGNTGELFF; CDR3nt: TGTGCCAGCAGCTTCGGACTAGCGGGGAACACCGGGGAGCTGTTTTTT
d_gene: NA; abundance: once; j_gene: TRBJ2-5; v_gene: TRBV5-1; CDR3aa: CASTWGRVEETQYF; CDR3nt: TGCGCCAGCACCTGGGGCAGGGTTGAAGAGACCCAGTACTTC
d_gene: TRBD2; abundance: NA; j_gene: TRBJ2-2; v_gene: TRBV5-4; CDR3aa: CASSLESSGTFGYAGELFF; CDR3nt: TGTGCCAGCAGCTTGGAGAGTAGCGGGACCTTCGGTTATGCCGGGGAGCTGTTTTTT
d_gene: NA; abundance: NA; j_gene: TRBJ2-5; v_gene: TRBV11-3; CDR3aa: CASSLGGGQETQYF; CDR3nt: TGTGCCAGCAGCTTGGGTGGCGGCCAAGAGACCCAGTACTTC
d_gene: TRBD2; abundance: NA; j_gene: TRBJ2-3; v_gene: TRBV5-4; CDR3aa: CASTREAGGPGDTQYF; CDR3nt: TGTGCCAGCACCAGGGAAGCGGGAGGGCCGGGAGATACGCAGTATTTT
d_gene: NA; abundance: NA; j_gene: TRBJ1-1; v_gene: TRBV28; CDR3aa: CASSSGLLDQAFF; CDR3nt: TGTGCCAGCAGTTCGGGACTCCTAGACCAAGCTTTCTTT
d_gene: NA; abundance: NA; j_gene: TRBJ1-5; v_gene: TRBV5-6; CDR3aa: CASSSLVGDEPQHF; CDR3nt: TGTGCCAGCAGCAGTTTGGTGGGGGATGAGCCCCAGCATTTT
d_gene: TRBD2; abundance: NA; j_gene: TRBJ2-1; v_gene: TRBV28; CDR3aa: CASSSSGTSGTGEQFF; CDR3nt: TGTGCCAGCAGTTCCTCCGGGACTAGCGGGACGGGTGAGCAGTTCTTC
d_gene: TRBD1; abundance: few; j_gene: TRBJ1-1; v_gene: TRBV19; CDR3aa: CASSRQGDTEAFF; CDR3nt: TGTGCCAGTAGCAGACAGGGGGACACTGAAGCTTTCTTT
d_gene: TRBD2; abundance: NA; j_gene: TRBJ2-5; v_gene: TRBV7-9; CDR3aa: CASSLGTSGTETQYF; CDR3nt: TGTGCCAGCAGCTTGGGGACTAGCGGGACAGAGACCCAGTACTTC
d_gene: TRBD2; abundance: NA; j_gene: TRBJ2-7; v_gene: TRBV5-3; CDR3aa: CASSGWTSGTYEQYF; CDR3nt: TGTGCCAGCAGCGGATGGACTAGCGGGACCTACGAGCAGTACTTC
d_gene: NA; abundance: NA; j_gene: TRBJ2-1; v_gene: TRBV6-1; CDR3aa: CASSEGTGEVDEQFF; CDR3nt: TGTGCCAGCAGTGAAGGGACCGGAGAGGTCGATGAGCAGTTCTTC
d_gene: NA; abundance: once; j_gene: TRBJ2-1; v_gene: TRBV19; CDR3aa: CASSGIADFYNEQFF; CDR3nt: TGTGCCAGTAGTGGTATCGCGGACTTCTACAATGAGCAGTTCTTC
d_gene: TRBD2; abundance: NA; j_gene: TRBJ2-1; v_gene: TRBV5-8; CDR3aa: CASSLETSGMNEQFF; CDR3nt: TGTGCCAGCAGCTTGGAAACTAGCGGGATGAATGAGCAGTTCTTC
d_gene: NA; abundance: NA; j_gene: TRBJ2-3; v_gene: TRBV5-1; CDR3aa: CASSPGRTSADTQYF; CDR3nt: TGCGCCAGCAGCCCGGGACGAACGTCGGCAGATACGCAGTATTTT
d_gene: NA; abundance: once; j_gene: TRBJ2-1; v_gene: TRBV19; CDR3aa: CASSPWDNEQFF; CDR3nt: TGTGCCAGTAGTCCCTGGGACAATGAGCAGTTCTTC
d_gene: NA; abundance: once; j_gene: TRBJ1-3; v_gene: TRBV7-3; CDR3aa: CASSPFGGNTIYF; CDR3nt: TGTGCCAGCAGCCCCTTTGGGGGAAACACCATATATTTT
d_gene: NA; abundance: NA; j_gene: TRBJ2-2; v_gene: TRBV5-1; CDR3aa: CASSGWTENTGELFF; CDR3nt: TGCGCCAGCAGCGGCTGGACGGAGAACACCGGGGAGCTGTTTTTT
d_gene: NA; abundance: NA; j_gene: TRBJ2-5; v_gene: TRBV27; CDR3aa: CASSSDDGPFDGETQYF; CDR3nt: TGTGCCAGCAGTTCAGACGACGGGCCCTTTGATGGGGAGACCCAGTACTTC
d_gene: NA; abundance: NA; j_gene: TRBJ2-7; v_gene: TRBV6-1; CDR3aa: CASSDPGRADEQYF; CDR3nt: TGTGCCAGCAGTGACCCTGGCAGGGCCGACGAGCAGTACTTC
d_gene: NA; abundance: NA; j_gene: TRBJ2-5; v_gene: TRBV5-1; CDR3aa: CASSLGLETQYF; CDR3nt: TGCGCCAGCAGCTTGGGTTTGGAGACCCAGTACTTC
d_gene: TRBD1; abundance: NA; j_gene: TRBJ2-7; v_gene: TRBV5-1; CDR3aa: CASSLTGQGAYEQYF; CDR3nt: TGCGCCAGCAGCCTGACGGGACAGGGGGCCTACGAGCAGTACTTC
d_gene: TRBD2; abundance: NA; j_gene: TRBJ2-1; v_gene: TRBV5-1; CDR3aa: CASSSLAGEISYNEQFF; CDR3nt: TGCGCCAGCAGCTCTCTAGCGGGAGAGATCTCCTACAATGAGCAGTTCTTC
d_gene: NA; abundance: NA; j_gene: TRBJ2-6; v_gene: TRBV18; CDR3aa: CASSPPKSGANVLTF; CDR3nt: TGTGCCAGCTCCCCTCCAAAGTCTGGGGCCAACGTCCTGACTTTC
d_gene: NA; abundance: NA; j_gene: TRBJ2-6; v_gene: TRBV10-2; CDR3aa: CASSEGSGANVLTF; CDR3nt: TGCGCCAGCAGTGAAGGATCTGGGGCCAACGTCCTGACTTTC
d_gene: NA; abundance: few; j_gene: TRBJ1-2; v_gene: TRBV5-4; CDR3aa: CASSLAGNGYTF; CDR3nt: TGTGCCAGCAGCTTGGCAGGGAATGGCTACACCTTC
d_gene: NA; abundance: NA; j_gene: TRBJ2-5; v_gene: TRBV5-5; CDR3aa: CASSLGHRQETQYF; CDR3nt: TGTGCCAGCAGCTTAGGACACCGCCAAGAGACCCAGTACTTC
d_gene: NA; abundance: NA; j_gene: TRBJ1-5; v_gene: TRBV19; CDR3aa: CASTPKVGVGQPQHF; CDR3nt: TGTGCCAGTACCCCAAAGGTAGGGGTTGGTCAGCCCCAGCATTTT
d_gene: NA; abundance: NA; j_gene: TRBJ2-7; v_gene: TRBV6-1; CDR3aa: CASSEAQGRPRGEQYF; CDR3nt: TGTGCCAGCAGTGAGGCTCAGGGACGCCCTAGGGGGGAGCAGTACTTC
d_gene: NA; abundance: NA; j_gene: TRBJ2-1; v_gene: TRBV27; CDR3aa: CASSSPRQGWNNEQFF; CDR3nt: TGTGCCAGCAGTTCCCCAAGGCAGGGGTGGAACAATGAGCAGTTCTTC
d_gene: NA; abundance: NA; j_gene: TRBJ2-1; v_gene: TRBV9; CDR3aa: CASSVDLYNEQFF; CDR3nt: TGTGCCAGCAGCGTAGACCTCTACAATGAGCAGTTCTTC
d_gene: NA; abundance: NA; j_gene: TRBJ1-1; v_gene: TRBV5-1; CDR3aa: CASSLAPTGPNTEAFF; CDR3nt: TGCGCCAGCAGCTTGGCACCCACAGGCCCGAACACTGAAGCTTTCTTT
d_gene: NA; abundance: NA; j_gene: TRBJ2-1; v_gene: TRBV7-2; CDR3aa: CASSSQGGNEQFF; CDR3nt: TGTGCCAGCAGCTCCCAGGGGGGCAATGAGCAGTTCTTC
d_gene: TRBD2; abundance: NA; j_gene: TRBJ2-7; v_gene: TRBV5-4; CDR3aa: CASSLFGGGRFTYEQYF; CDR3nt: TGTGCCAGCAGCTTGTTTGGGGGAGGGCGATTTACCTACGAGCAGTACTTC
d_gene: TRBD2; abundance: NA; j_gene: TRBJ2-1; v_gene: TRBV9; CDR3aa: CASESTSGGYNEQFF; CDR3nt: TGTGCCAGCGAATCAACTAGCGGGGGTTACAATGAGCAGTTCTTC
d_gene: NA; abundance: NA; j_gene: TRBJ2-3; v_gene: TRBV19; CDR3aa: CASSIISGRTDTQYF; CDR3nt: TGTGCCAGTAGTATTATATCGGGTCGTACAGATACGCAGTATTTT